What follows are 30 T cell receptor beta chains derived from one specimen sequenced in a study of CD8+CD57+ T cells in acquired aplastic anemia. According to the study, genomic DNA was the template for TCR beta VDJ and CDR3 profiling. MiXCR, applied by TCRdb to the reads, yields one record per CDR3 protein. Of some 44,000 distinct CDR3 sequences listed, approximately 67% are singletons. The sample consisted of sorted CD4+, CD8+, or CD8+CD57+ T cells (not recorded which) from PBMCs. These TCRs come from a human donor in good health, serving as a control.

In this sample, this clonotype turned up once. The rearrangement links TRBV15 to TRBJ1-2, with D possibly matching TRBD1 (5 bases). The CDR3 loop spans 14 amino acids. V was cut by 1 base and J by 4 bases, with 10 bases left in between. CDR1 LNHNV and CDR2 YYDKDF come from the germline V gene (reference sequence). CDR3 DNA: TGTGCCACCAGCAGAGGTAGACAGTCCTATGGCTACACCTTC. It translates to CATSRGRQSYGYTF. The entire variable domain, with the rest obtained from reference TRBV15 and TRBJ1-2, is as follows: DAMVIQNPRYQVTQFGKPVTLSCSQTLNHNVMYWYQQKSSQAPKLLFHYYDKDFNNEADTPDNFQSRRPNTSFCFLDIRSPGLGDTAMYLCATSRGRQSYGYTFGSGTRLTVV.

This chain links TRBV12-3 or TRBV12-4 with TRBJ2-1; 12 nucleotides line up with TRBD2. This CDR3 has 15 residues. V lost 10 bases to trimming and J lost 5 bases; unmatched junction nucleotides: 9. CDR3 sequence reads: CAIRSSGGGDNEQFF. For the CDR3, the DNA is TGTGCCATCAGGTCTAGCGGGGGGGGAGACAATGAGCAGTTCTTC.

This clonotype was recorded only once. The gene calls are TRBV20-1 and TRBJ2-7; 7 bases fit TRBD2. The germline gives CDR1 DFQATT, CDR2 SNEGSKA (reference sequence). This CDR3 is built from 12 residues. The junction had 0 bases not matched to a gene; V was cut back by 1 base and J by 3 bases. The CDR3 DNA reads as TGCAGTGCTAGAGCTAGCGGCTACGAGCAGTACTTC. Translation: CSARASGYEQYF.

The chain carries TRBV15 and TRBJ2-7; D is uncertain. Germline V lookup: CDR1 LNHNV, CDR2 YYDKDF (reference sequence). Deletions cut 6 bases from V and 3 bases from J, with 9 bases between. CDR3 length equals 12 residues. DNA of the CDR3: TGTGCCACCAGTAAGGATCACTACGAGCAGTACTTC. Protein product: CATSKDHYEQYF.

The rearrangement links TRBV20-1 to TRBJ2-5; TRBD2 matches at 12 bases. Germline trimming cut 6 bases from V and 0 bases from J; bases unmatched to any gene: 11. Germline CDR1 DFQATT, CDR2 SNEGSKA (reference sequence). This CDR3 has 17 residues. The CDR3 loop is CSALETSGGSYQETQYF. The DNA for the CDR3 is TGCAGTGCCCTAGAGACTAGCGGGGGTTCGTACCAAGAGACCCAGTACTTC.

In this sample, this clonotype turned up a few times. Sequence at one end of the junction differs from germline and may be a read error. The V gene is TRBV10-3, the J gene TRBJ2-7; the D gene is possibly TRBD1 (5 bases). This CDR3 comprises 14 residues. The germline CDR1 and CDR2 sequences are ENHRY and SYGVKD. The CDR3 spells CASSESAGLNEQYF. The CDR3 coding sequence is TGTGCCAGCAGTGAATCGGCAGGGTTAAACGAGCAGTACTTC.

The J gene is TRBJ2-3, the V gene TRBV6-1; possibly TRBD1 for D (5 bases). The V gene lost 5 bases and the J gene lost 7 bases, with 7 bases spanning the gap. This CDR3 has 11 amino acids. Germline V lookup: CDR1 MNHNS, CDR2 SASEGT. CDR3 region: CASSTGNTQYF. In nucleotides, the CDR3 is TGTGCCAGCAGTACAGGAAATACGCAGTATTTT.

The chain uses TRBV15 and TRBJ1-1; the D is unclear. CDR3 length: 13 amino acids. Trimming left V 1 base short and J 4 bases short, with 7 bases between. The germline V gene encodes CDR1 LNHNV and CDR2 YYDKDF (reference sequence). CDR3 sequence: CATSRGSSTEAFF. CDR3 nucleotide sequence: TGTGCCACCAGCAGAGGCTCGAGCACTGAAGCTTTCTTT. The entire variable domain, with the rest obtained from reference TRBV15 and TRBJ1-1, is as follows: DAMVIQNPRYQVTQFGKPVTLSCSQTLNHNVMYWYQQKSSQAPKLLFHYYDKDFNNEADTPDNFQSRRPNTSFCFLDIRSPGLGDTAMYLCATSRGSSTEAFFGQGTRLTVV.

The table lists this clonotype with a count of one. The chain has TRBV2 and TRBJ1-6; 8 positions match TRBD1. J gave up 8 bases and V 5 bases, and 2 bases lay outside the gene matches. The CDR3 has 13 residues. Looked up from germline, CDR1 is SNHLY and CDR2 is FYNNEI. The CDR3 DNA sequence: TGTGCCAGCAGTTCGGACAGGGATTCACCCCTCCACTTT. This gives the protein CASSSDRDSPLHF.

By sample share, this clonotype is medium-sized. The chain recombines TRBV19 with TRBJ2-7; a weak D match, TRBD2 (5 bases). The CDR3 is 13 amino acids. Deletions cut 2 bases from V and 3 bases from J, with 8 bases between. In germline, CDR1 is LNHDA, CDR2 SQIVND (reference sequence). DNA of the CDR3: TGTGCCAGTAGTATAAGAGGGTTCTACGAGCAGTACTTC. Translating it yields CASSIRGFYEQYF.

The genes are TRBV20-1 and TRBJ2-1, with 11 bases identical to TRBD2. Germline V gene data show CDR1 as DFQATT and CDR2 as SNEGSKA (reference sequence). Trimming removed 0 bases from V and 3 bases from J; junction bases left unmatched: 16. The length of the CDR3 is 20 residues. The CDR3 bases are TGCAGTGCTAGAGATTGGGGTCAGCTCACTAGCGGGGGCGACTACAATGAGCAGTTCTTC. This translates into CSARDWGQLTSGGDYNEQFF.

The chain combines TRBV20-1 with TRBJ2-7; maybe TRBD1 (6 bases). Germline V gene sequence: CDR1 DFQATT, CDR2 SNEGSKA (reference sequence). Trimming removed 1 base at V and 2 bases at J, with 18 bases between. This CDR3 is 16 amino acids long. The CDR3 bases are TGCAGTGCTAGAGCCCGGACAGCAACTAAGACCTACGAGCAGTACTTC. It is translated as CSARARTATKTYEQYF.

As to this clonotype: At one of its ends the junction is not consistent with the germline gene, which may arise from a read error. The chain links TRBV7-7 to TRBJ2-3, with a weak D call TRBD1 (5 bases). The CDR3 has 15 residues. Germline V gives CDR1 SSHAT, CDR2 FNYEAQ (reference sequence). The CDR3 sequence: CASSLGVAPTDTQYF. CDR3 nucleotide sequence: TGTGCTAGCAGCTTAGGGGTAGCTCCCACAGATACGCAGTATTTT.

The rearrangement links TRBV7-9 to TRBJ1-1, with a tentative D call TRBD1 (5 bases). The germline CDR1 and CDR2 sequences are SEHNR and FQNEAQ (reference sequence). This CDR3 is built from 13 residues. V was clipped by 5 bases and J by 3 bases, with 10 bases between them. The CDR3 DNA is TGTGCCAGCAGCCCAGTAGGGGACACTGAAGCTTTCTTT. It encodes CASSPVGDTEAFF.

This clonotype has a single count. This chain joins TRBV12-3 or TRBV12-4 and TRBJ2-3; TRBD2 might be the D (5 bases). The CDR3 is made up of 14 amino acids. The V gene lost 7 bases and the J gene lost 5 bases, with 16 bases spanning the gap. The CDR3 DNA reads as TGTGCCAGCACCGCACTAGGGTTTCAAGATACGCAGTATTTT. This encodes CASTALGFQDTQYF.

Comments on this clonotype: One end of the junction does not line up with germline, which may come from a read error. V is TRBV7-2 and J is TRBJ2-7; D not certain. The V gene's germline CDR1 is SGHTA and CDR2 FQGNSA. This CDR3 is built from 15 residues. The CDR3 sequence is CASSLNLMSSYEQYF. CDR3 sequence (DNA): TGTGCCAGCAGCTTAAACCTGATGAGCTCCTATGAGCAGTACTTC.

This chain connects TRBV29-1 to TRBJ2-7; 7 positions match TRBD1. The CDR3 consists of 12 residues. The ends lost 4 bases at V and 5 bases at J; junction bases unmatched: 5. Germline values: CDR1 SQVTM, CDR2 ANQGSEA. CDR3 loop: CSVGQGFNEQYF. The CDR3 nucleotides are TGCAGCGTTGGACAGGGATTCAACGAGCAGTACTTC.

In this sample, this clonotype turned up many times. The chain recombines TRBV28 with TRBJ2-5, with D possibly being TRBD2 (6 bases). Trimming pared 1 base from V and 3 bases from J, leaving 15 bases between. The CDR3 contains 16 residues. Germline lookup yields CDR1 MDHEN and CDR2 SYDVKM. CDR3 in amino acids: CASSLFGGDPKETQYF. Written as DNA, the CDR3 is TGTGCCAGCAGTTTATTCGGCGGGGACCCTAAAGAGACCCAGTACTTC.

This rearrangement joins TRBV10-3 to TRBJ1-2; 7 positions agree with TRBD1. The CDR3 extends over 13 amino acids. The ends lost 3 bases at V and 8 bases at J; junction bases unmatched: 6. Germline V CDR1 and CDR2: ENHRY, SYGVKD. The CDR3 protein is CAISDDRGHGYTF. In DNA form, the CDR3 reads TGTGCCATCAGTGATGATAGGGGGCACGGCTACACCTTC.

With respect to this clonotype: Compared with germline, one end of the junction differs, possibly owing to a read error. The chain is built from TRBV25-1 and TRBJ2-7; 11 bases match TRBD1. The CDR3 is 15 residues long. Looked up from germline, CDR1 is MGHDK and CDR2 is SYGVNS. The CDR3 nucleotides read TGCGCCAGCAGCCAAGGACAGGGGGCATCCTACGAGCAGTACTTC. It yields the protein CASSQGQGASYEQYF.

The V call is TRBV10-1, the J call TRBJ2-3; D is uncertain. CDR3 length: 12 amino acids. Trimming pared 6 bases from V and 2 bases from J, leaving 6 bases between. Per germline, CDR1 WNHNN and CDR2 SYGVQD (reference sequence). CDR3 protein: CASSPNTDTQYF. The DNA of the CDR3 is TGCGCCAGCAGCCCCAACACAGATACGCAGTATTTT.

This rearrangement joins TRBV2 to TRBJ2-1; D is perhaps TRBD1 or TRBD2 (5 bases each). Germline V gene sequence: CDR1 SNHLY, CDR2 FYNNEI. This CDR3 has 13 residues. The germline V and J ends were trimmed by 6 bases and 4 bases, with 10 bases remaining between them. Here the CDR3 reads CASRGVIYNEQFF. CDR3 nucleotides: TGTGCCAGCAGGGGGGTGATTTACAATGAGCAGTTCTTC. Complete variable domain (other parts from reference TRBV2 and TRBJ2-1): EPEVTQTPSHQVTQMGQEVILRCVPISNHLYFYWYRQILGQKVEFLVSFYNNEISEKSEIFDDQFSVERPDGSNFTLKIRSTKLEDSAMYFCASRGVIYNEQFFGPGTRLTVL.

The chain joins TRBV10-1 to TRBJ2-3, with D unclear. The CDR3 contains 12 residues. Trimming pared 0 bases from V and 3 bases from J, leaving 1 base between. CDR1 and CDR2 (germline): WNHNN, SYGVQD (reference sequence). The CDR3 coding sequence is TGCGCCAGCAGTGAGTCGACAGATACGCAGTATTTT. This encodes CASSESTDTQYF.

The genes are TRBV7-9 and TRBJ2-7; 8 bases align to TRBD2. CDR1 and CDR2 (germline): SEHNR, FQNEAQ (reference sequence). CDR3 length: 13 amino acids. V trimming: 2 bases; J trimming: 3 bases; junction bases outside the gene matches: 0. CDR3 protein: CASSLLAGYEQYF. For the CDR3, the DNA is TGTGCCAGCAGCTTACTAGCGGGCTACGAGCAGTACTTC.

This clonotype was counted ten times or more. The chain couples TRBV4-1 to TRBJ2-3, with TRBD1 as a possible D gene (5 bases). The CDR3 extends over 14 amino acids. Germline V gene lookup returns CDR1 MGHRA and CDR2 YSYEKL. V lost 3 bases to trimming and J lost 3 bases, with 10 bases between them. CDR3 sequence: CASSQTQVTDTQYF. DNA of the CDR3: TGCGCCAGCAGCCAGACACAGGTAACAGATACGCAGTATTTT.

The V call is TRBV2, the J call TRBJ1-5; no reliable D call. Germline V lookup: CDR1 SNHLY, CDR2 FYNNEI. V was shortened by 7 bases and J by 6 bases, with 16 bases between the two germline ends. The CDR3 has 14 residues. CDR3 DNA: TGTGCCAGCAAGGACGGGGAACTAGGTCAGCCCCAGCATTTT. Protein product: CASKDGELGQPQHF.

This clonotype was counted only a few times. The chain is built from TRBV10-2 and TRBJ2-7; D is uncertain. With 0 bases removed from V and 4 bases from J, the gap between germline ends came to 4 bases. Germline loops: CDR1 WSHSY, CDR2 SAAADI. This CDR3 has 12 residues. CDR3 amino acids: CASSESRYEQYF. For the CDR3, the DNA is TGCGCCAGCAGTGAGTCGAGATACGAGCAGTACTTC.

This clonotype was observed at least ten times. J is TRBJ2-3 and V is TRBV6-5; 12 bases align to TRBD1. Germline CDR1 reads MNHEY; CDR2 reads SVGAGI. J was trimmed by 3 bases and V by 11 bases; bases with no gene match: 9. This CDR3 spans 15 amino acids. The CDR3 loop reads CASHRDRGRTDTQYF. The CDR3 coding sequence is TGTGCCTCCCACAGGGACAGGGGGCGGACAGATACGCAGTATTTT.

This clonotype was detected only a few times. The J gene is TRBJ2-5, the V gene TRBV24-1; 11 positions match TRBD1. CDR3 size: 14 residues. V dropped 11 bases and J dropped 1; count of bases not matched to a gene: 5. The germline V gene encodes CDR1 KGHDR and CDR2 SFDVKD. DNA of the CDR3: TGTGCCAGCGGGACAGGGGGTACCCAAGAGACCCAGTACTTC. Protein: CASGTGGTQETQYF.

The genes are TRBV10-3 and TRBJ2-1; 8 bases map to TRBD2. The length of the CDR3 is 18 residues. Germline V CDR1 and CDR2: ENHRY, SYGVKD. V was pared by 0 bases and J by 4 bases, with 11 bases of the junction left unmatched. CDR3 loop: CAISESRNSGALYNEQFF. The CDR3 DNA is TGTGCCATCAGTGAGTCTCGAAATAGCGGGGCACTTTACAATGAGCAGTTCTTC.